This is a list of T cell receptor beta chains from one sample in a study of T cell responses to AZD1222 COVID-19 vaccine. The data were produced by immunoSEQ multiplex PCR, yet TCRdb's version contains in-frame clones alone and is incomplete. This sample has roughly 130,000 clones, with roughly 92% found just once. The sample here was peripheral blood, taken on day 0 of AZD1222 vaccination. These TCRs come from an adult in good health. Each CDR3 is given with its conserved first and last residue. A D gene is named only where the DNA matches it firmly. Clone size is not always given. Where it is, it says once, few, many or a class for expanded clones.

J gene: TRBJ2-7
clone size: -
D gene: -
V gene: TRBV10-3
CDR3 protein: CAIWGQSSYEQYF
CDR3 DNA: TGTGCCATCTGGGGGCAGAGCTCCTACGAGCAGTACTTC

J gene: TRBJ2-1
clone size: -
D gene: -
V gene: TRBV9
CDR3 protein: CASSKYRETGQFF
CDR3 DNA: TGTGCCAGCAGCAAATACAGGGAGACTGGGCAGTTCTTC

J gene: TRBJ1-1
clone size: -
D gene: -
V gene: TRBV5-1
CDR3 protein: CASSLLHPNTEAFF
CDR3 DNA: TGCGCCAGCAGCTTGCTGCACCCGAACACTGAAGCTTTCTTT

J gene: TRBJ2-2
clone size: -
D gene: -
V gene: TRBV29-1
CDR3 protein: CSVAGTPNTGELFF
CDR3 DNA: TGCAGCGTTGCCGGGACACCGAACACCGGGGAGCTGTTTTTT

J gene: TRBJ1-5
clone size: -
D gene: -
V gene: TRBV18
CDR3 protein: CASSEVSNQPQHF
CDR3 DNA: TGTGCCAGCTCAGAGGTGAGCAATCAGCCCCAGCATTTT

J gene: TRBJ1-1
clone size: -
D gene: TRBD1
V gene: TRBV4-3
CDR3 protein: CASSADRATEAFF
CDR3 DNA: TGCGCCAGCAGCGCTGACAGGGCAACTGAAGCTTTCTTT

J gene: TRBJ1-1
clone size: -
D gene: TRBD1
V gene: TRBV20-1
CDR3 protein: CSASKFRQGVNTEAFF
CDR3 DNA: TGCAGTGCTAGTAAATTCCGTCAGGGGGTGAACACTGAAGCTTTCTTT

J gene: TRBJ1-1
clone size: -
D gene: -
V gene: TRBV7-9
CDR3 protein: CASSRGEGKAFF
CDR3 DNA: TGTGCCAGCAGCCGAGGGGAGGGAAAAGCTTTCTTT

J gene: TRBJ2-3
clone size: -
D gene: TRBD2
V gene: TRBV9
CDR3 protein: CASSVGLAGDTDTQYF
CDR3 DNA: TGTGCCAGCAGCGTAGGACTAGCGGGGGACACAGATACGCAGTATTTT

J gene: TRBJ1-1
clone size: -
D gene: -
V gene: TRBV4-2
CDR3 protein: CASSQDMQNTEAFF
CDR3 DNA: TGTGCCAGCAGCCAAGACATGCAGAACACTGAAGCTTTCTTT

J gene: TRBJ2-1
clone size: -
D gene: TRBD2
V gene: TRBV13
CDR3 protein: CASSRGLAGITTLGNEQFF
CDR3 DNA: TGTGCCAGCAGCCGTGGACTAGCGGGGATCACCACGCTCGGGAATGAGCAGTTCTTC

J gene: TRBJ1-4
clone size: -
D gene: TRBD1
V gene: TRBV5-6
CDR3 protein: CASGQGEREKLFF
CDR3 DNA: TGTGCCAGCGGACAGGGTGAGCGTGAAAAACTGTTTTTT

J gene: TRBJ1-1
clone size: -
D gene: TRBD1
V gene: TRBV6-5
CDR3 protein: CASGEQGMNTEAFF
CDR3 DNA: TGTGCCAGCGGGGAACAGGGGATGAACACTGAAGCTTTCTTT

J gene: TRBJ1-1
clone size: -
D gene: -
V gene: TRBV19
CDR3 protein: CASSRTENTEAFF
CDR3 DNA: TGTGCCAGTTCCCGGACGGAGAACACTGAAGCTTTCTTT

J gene: TRBJ1-3
clone size: -
D gene: -
V gene: TRBV18
CDR3 protein: CASSRGDGNTIYF
CDR3 DNA: TGTGCCAGCTCACGGGGGGACGGAAACACCATATATTTT

J gene: TRBJ1-3
clone size: -
D gene: -
V gene: TRBV11-2
CDR3 protein: CASSPLTVAGNTIYF
CDR3 DNA: TGTGCCAGCAGCCCGTTGACAGTGGCTGGAAACACCATATATTTT

J gene: TRBJ1-1
clone size: once
D gene: TRBD1
V gene: TRBV7-9
CDR3 protein: CASSEMEGAPEAFF
CDR3 DNA: TGTGCCAGCAGCGAGATGGAGGGGGCTCCTGAAGCTTTCTTT

J gene: TRBJ1-6
clone size: few
D gene: -
V gene: TRBV6-5
CDR3 protein: CASSYSSSYNSPLHF
CDR3 DNA: TGTGCCAGCAGTTATTCGAGCTCCTATAATTCACCCCTCCACTTT

J gene: TRBJ1-5
clone size: -
D gene: -
V gene: TRBV30
CDR3 protein: CAWSGTGLNQPQHF
CDR3 DNA: TGTGCCTGGAGTGGGACGGGACTCAATCAGCCCCAGCATTTT

J gene: TRBJ1-1
clone size: few
D gene: -
V gene: TRBV2
CDR3 protein: CASSVETGTEAFF
CDR3 DNA: TGTGCCAGCAGTGTGGAAACAGGGACTGAAGCTTTCTTT

J gene: TRBJ1-1
clone size: -
D gene: -
V gene: TRBV12-3/TRBV12-4
CDR3 protein: CASIPNGGRGAFF
CDR3 DNA: TGTGCCAGCATCCCCAACGGAGGGCGCGGAGCTTTCTTT

J gene: TRBJ2-2
clone size: once
D gene: -
V gene: TRBV6-5
CDR3 protein: CASSYSGLDGELFF
CDR3 DNA: TGTGCCAGCAGTTACTCGGGACTCGACGGGGAGCTGTTTTTT

J gene: TRBJ2-5
clone size: -
D gene: -
V gene: TRBV3-1/TRBV3-2
CDR3 protein: CASSQDVAHQETQYF
CDR3 DNA: TGTGCCAGCAGCCAAGATGTGGCACATCAAGAGACCCAGTACTTC

J gene: TRBJ1-2
clone size: -
D gene: -
V gene: TRBV19
CDR3 protein: CASSIGLGYTF
CDR3 DNA: TGTGCCAGTAGTATCGGTTTAGGCTACACCTTC

J gene: TRBJ1-2
clone size: once
D gene: -
V gene: TRBV19
CDR3 protein: CASMMSAPTFNYGYTF
CDR3 DNA: TGTGCCAGTATGATGAGCGCGCCGACCTTTAACTATGGCTACACCTTC

J gene: TRBJ1-6
clone size: -
D gene: -
V gene: TRBV2
CDR3 protein: CASTLRPRGSPLHF
CDR3 DNA: TGTGCCAGCACTCTCCGGCCCCGAGGTTCACCCCTCCACTTT

J gene: TRBJ1-6
clone size: -
D gene: TRBD1
V gene: TRBV27
CDR3 protein: CASSGRGLSSYNSPLHF
CDR3 DNA: TGTGCCAGCTCGGGCAGGGGGCTGAGCTCCTATAATTCACCCCTCCACTTT

J gene: TRBJ2-5
clone size: once
D gene: -
V gene: TRBV3-1/TRBV3-2
CDR3 protein: CASTSLVPPETQYF
CDR3 DNA: TGTGCCAGCACATCCCTAGTTCCCCCAGAGACCCAGTACTTC

J gene: TRBJ2-3
clone size: -
D gene: -
V gene: TRBV9
CDR3 protein: CASSLLGLGTDTQYF
CDR3 DNA: TGTGCCAGCAGCCTTCTGGGGTTGGGCACAGATACGCAGTATTTT

J gene: TRBJ2-7
clone size: -
D gene: TRBD2
V gene: TRBV29-1
CDR3 protein: CSVVMGTRREQYF
CDR3 DNA: TGCAGCGTTGTTATGGGGACTAGGCGGGAGCAGTACTTC

J gene: TRBJ2-6
clone size: -
D gene: -
V gene: TRBV2
CDR3 protein: CASIIGRRSGANVLTF
CDR3 DNA: TGTGCCAGCATCATCGGGCGTCGGTCTGGGGCCAACGTCCTGACTTTC

J gene: TRBJ2-6
clone size: -
D gene: -
V gene: TRBV5-1
CDR3 protein: CASMLGGPGANVLTF
CDR3 DNA: TGCGCCAGCATGCTTGGGGGCCCTGGGGCCAACGTCCTGACTTTC

J gene: TRBJ2-2
clone size: -
D gene: -
V gene: TRBV5-4
CDR3 protein: CAMTDANTGELFF
CDR3 DNA: TGTGCCATGACAGACGCGAACACCGGGGAGCTGTTTTTT

J gene: TRBJ2-7
clone size: -
D gene: TRBD2
V gene: TRBV10-1
CDR3 protein: CASSASGGGSYEQYF
CDR3 DNA: TGCGCCAGCAGTGCATCAGGCGGGGGGAGTTACGAGCAGTACTTC

J gene: TRBJ2-1
clone size: -
D gene: TRBD2
V gene: TRBV7-3
CDR3 protein: CASSLKVAGYNEQFF
CDR3 DNA: TGTGCCAGCAGCTTAAAGGTAGCGGGTTACAATGAGCAGTTCTTC

J gene: TRBJ2-3
clone size: -
D gene: -
V gene: TRBV19
CDR3 protein: CASSTTRNRAGYSTDTQYF
CDR3 DNA: TGTGCCAGTAGTACAACCCGCAACAGGGCGGGGTACAGCACAGATACGCAGTATTTT

J gene: TRBJ1-1
clone size: -
D gene: -
V gene: TRBV19
CDR3 protein: CASTPMGLTEAFF
CDR3 DNA: TGTGCCAGTACCCCGATGGGTCTCACTGAAGCTTTCTTT

J gene: TRBJ1-1
clone size: -
D gene: TRBD1
V gene: TRBV18
CDR3 protein: CASSPYSRGTGTEDTEAFF
CDR3 DNA: TGTGCCAGCTCGCCATACTCTCGTGGGACAGGGACGGAGGACACTGAAGCTTTCTTT

J gene: TRBJ2-3
clone size: -
D gene: -
V gene: TRBV11-3
CDR3 protein: CASSQGLALSTDTQYF
CDR3 DNA: TGTGCCAGCAGCCAGGGACTTGCCCTTAGCACAGATACGCAGTATTTT

J gene: TRBJ2-1
clone size: -
D gene: TRBD2
V gene: TRBV5-4
CDR3 protein: CASSFGSGSVNEQFF
CDR3 DNA: TGTGCCAGCAGCTTCGGTAGCGGGAGTGTAAATGAGCAGTTCTTC

J gene: TRBJ2-7
clone size: -
D gene: -
V gene: TRBV2
CDR3 protein: CASSDRRSSYEQYF
CDR3 DNA: TGTGCCAGCAGTGATAGGCGGAGCTCCTACGAGCAGTACTTC

J gene: TRBJ1-3
clone size: -
D gene: -
V gene: TRBV3-1/TRBV3-2
CDR3 protein: CASSQESAGIPVYF
CDR3 DNA: TGTGCCAGCAGCCAAGAGTCTGCGGGCATCCCGGTATATTTT

J gene: TRBJ1-3
clone size: -
D gene: -
V gene: TRBV18
CDR3 protein: CASSPPSVSGNTIYF
CDR3 DNA: TGTGCCAGCTCACCACCGTCGGTTTCTGGAAACACCATATATTTT

J gene: TRBJ2-3
clone size: -
D gene: TRBD2
V gene: TRBV29-1
CDR3 protein: CSVTLVMKTSGSSDTQYF
CDR3 DNA: TGCAGCGTTACCCTTGTTATGAAGACTAGCGGGAGCTCAGATACGCAGTATTTT

J gene: TRBJ1-2
clone size: few
D gene: -
V gene: TRBV4-2
CDR3 protein: CASSQDGSGSYGYTF
CDR3 DNA: TGTGCCAGCAGCCAAGATGGATCGGGTTCCTATGGCTACACCTTC

J gene: TRBJ1-2
clone size: -
D gene: -
V gene: TRBV4-1
CDR3 protein: CASSQEGGDYGYTF
CDR3 DNA: TGCGCCAGCAGCCAAGAGGGAGGGGACTATGGCTACACCTTC

J gene: TRBJ2-1
clone size: -
D gene: -
V gene: TRBV5-8
CDR3 protein: CASSFVGSQQFF
CDR3 DNA: TGTGCCAGCAGCTTCGTGGGATCCCAGCAGTTCTTC

J gene: TRBJ1-2
clone size: -
D gene: -
V gene: TRBV19
CDR3 protein: CASSNRDYGYTF
CDR3 DNA: TGTGCCAGTAGTAACAGGGATTATGGCTACACCTTC

J gene: TRBJ1-4
clone size: -
D gene: TRBD1
V gene: TRBV2
CDR3 protein: CASSQGVLANEKLFF
CDR3 DNA: TGTGCCAGCAGTCAGGGGGTCTTGGCTAATGAAAAACTGTTTTTT

J gene: TRBJ1-2
clone size: -
D gene: -
V gene: TRBV2
CDR3 protein: CASTGTLNYGYTF
CDR3 DNA: TGTGCCAGCACCGGGACATTGAACTATGGCTACACCTTC